This passage covers 27 T cell receptor beta chains from one sample sequenced in a study of TET2 disruption in CD19-targeted CAR T cells. Using immunoSEQ multiplex PCR, the repertoire was profiled, and TCRdb retains in-frame clones only, with some absent. Its table lists more than 25,000 clones. Treatment defined: autologous CTL019 cells: CD19 CAR with 4-1BB and CD3 zeta domains. For these receptors, no antigen is known. The sample in question was CD8- CAR+ T cells sorted from cultured blood T cells, obtained for CD19 CAR T cell therapy. As for subset: CD8-negative CAR-positive T cells from the infusion product. The receptors derive from a man between 65 and 85 years old with chronic lymphocytic leukemia.

The CDR3 protein is CASSPATGAEGLYGQYF. The CDR3 bases that were read are TGTGCCAGCTCACCCGCGACAGGGGCTGAGGGGCTCTATGGT. The chain uses TRBV18 and TRBJ2-4, with 8 bases fitting TRBD1. The read terminates 3 residues before the CDR3 end, so the remaining end is supplied by the germline J gene. The CDR3 is made up of 17 amino acids. Germline assignment: CDR1 KGHSH and CDR2 LQKENI.

With regard to this clone: The read is 3 residues too short to cover the CDR3 end, so that end is filled in from the germline J gene. The chain joins TRBV28 to TRBJ2-7; D is possibly TRBD1 (5 bases). The germline V gene has CDR1 MDHEN and CDR2 SYDVKM. There are 12 residues in the CDR3. Trimming stripped 2 bases from V and 3 bases from J, with 5 bases between. CDR3 region: CASSLQGYEQYF. Incomplete CDR3 DNA: TGTGCCAGCAGTTTACAGGGCTACGAG. Using reference TRBV28 and TRBJ2-7 for the parts outside the CDR3, the full variable domain is DVKVTQSSRYLVKRTGEKVFLECVQDMDHENMFWYRQDPGLGLRLIYFSYDVKMKEKGDIPEGYSVSREKKERFSLILESASTNQTSMYLCASSLQGYEQYFGPGTRLTVT.

As regards this clone: From the germline J gene comes the end of the CDR3, since the read stops 3 residues before it. This chain uses TRBV3-1 (or the pseudogene TRBV3-2) with TRBJ1-1; 8 bases are a match to TRBD1. This CDR3 has 15 residues. V lost 4 bases to trimming and J lost 3 bases; unmatched junction nucleotides: 7. Germline CDR1 and CDR2: LGHDT and YNNKEL (reference sequence). Partial CDR3 DNA: TGTGCCAGCAGCCGCATCACAGGGGGGGACACTGAA. Translating it yields CASSRITGGDTE. The whole CDR3 sequence reads CASSRITGGDTEAFF.

To note about this clone: The read ends 3 residues early relative to the CDR3; the germline J gene fills the gap. The chain joins TRBV5-1 to TRBJ2-1; 8 nucleotides line up with TRBD2. The CDR3 sequence is 13 residues long. The junction had 3 bases not matched to a gene; V was cut back by 8 bases and J by 2 bases. Germline V CDR1 and CDR2: SGHRS, YFSETQ. The CDR3 DNA, read in part, is TGCGCCAGTGCAGCGGGGGCCTACAATGAG. Its translation is CASAAGAYNE. The whole CDR3 sequence is CASAAGAYNEQFF.

Turning to this clone: The read terminates 3 residues before the CDR3 end, so the remaining end is supplied by the germline J gene. This chain connects TRBV10-3 to TRBJ2-4, with a tentative D call TRBD1 (6 bases). The CDR3 consists of 17 residues. CDR1 and CDR2 from the germline V gene are ENHRY and SYGVKD. The V gene lost 3 bases and the J gene lost 0 bases, with 15 bases spanning the gap. The CDR3 bases that were read are TGTGCCATCAGTGATCCCCAGCAGGGGTTAGCCAAAAACATT. Residues: CAISDPQQGLAKNI. The complete CDR3 protein is CAISDPQQGLAKNIQYF.

As for this clone: The observed sequence ends 3 residues before the CDR3 terminus, with the missing tail filled in from the germline J gene. This chain connects TRBV5-1 to TRBJ2-3, with D perhaps TRBD2 (5 bases). The CDR3 contains 16 residues. CDR1 and CDR2 (germline): SGHRS, YFSETQ. Trimming shortened V by 0 bases and J by 1 base, and 12 bases separated the two germline ends. The sequenced CDR3 bases are TGCGCCAGCAGCTTGGGAGGGCCGGTCGGCACAGATACG. This gives the protein CASSLGGPVGTDT. The whole CDR3 protein is CASSLGGPVGTDTQYF.

With respect to this clone: The read gets to within 3 residues of the CDR3 end, and the germline J gene fills in the rest. The chain links TRBV19 to TRBJ2-4, with TRBD1 identical over 8 bases. Germline values: CDR1 LNHDA, CDR2 SQIVND (reference sequence). The CDR3 extends over 14 amino acids. The CDR3: CASSIGQGTQPQYF. CDR3 DNA, as far as it was read: TGTGCCAGTAGTATAGGACAGGGGACTCAGCCT.

CDR3 sequence reads: CASSPQPGQASYEAFF. The sequenced part of the CDR3 DNA is TGTGCCAGCTCACCACAACCCGGACAGGCCTCCTACGAG. J is TRBJ1-1 and V is TRBV18; TRBD1 matches at 7 bases. Read coverage stops 3 residues before the CDR3 terminus; the germline J gene supplies the remainder. The CDR3 spans 16 residues. Germline lookup yields CDR1 KGHSH and CDR2 LQKENI.

Points on this clone: The CDR3 end is not reached by the read, which stops 3 residues before it; the germline J gene fills it in. The chain couples TRBV7-3 to TRBJ2-4, with 10 bases that match TRBD2. CDR1 and CDR2 (germline): SGHTA, FQGTGA. The CDR3 covers 16 residues. CDR3 DNA, as far as it was read: TGTGCCAGCAGCTTAACTTCAGCTAGCGGGGGAGAGACT. Its translation: CASSLTSASGGET. The whole CDR3 region reads CASSLTSASGGETQYF.

CDR3 DNA, as far as it was read: TGCAGTGCTACAGGGATGAACACTGAA. It yields the protein CSATGMNTE. The full CDR3 sequence reads CSATGMNTEAFF. This rearrangement joins TRBV20-1 to TRBJ1-1, with a tentative D call TRBD1 (5 bases). Read sequence stops 3 residues before the CDR3 end, and the germline J gene provides the missing end. This CDR3 spans 12 amino acids. Germline V gives CDR1 DFQATT, CDR2 SNEGSKA (reference sequence). The V and J ends lost 4 bases and 0 bases respectively, with 6 bases between them.

Concerning this clone itself: The read falls 3 residues short of the CDR3 end, and the missing part is taken from the germline J gene. The chain combines TRBV7-9 with TRBJ1-2, with unresolved D. CDR1 is SEHNR and CDR2 is FQNEAQ in the germline V gene (reference sequence). This CDR3 has 12 residues. The V gene lost 4 bases and the J gene lost 6 bases, with 9 bases spanning the gap. Here the CDR3 reads CASSSRGDGYTF. The sequenced part of the CDR3 DNA is TGTGCCAGCAGCTCACGGGGAGATGGC.

Worth noting for this clone: The sequence runs out 3 residues before the end of the CDR3; the remainder is reconstructed from the germline J gene. The V gene is TRBV19, the J gene TRBJ2-4, with D perhaps matching TRBD1 (5 bases). Germline V gene sequence: CDR1 LNHDA, CDR2 SQIVND (reference sequence). The CDR3 runs 14 residues. The part of the CDR3 DNA that was read is TGTGCCAGTAGTACCGACAGCCTTAGTGTGGGT. Protein sequence: CASSTDSLSVG. The entire CDR3 sequence reads CASSTDSLSVGQYF. Filled out from reference TRBV19 and TRBJ2-4, the complete variable domain reads DGGITQSPKYLFRKEGQNVTLSCEQNLNHDAMYWYRQDPGQGLRLIYYSQIVNDFQKGDIAEGYSVSREKKESFPLTVTSAQKNPTAFYLCASSTDSLSVGQYFGAGTRLSVL.

With regard to this clone: The junction does not match germline at one end; this may be a read error. The read ends 3 residues early relative to the CDR3; the germline J gene fills the gap. The same CDR3 also results from other DNA sequences found in this sample. This rearrangement joins TRBV18 to TRBJ1-3, with D perhaps TRBD1 (6 bases). Germline V CDR1 and CDR2: KGHSH, LQKENI. The CDR3 extends over 14 amino acids. CDR3 DNA (partial): TGTGCCAGCTCACCACCGAACAGGGACCACACT. It translates to CASSPPNRDHT. The whole CDR3 sequence is CASSPPNRDHTIYF.

As to this clone: The CDR3 end is not reached by the read, which stops 3 residues before it; the germline J gene fills it in. The rearrangement links TRBV7-3 to TRBJ1-1; D gene unclear. CDR1 is SGHTA and CDR2 is FQGTGA in the germline V gene. This CDR3 is built from 14 residues. Between the trimmed V and J ends, which lost 2 bases and 2 bases, there was a span of 9 bases. The CDR3 here is CASSLERVNTEAFF. The covered CDR3 bases are TGTGCCAGCAGCTTAGAGAGGGTTAACACTGAA.

As regards this clone: Relative to the germline gene, one junction end is altered; a read error may explain this. The CDR3 end falls 3 residues outside the read, so it is completed with the germline J gene. The sample contains more than one DNA sequence encoding this CDR3. V gene TRBV4-2 combines with J gene TRBJ1-3, with D perhaps TRBD1 (5 bases). The CDR3 sequence is 15 residues long. Looked up from germline, CDR1 is LGHNA and CDR2 is YNFKEQ. The sequenced CDR3 bases are TGTGCCAGCAGTCTCGACAGAATCTCTGGAAACACT. Its translation: CASSLDRISGNT. Given in full, the CDR3 is CASSLDRISGNTIYF.

Comments on this clone: The read terminates 3 residues before the CDR3 end, so the remaining end is supplied by the germline J gene. The chain has TRBV18 and TRBJ1-1; D not certain. Germline CDR1 is KGHSH and CDR2 is LQKENI. This CDR3 comprises 14 residues. CDR3 DNA (partial): TGTGCCAGCTCAACCGGACTAGAAGGCTACGAG. It is translated as CASSTGLEGYE. The CDR3 reads in full as CASSTGLEGYEAFF.

Of note for this clone: The read terminates 3 residues before the CDR3 end, so the remaining end is supplied by the germline J gene. V is TRBV2 and J is TRBJ2-7; D remains unclear. V lost 0 bases to trimming and J lost 2 bases, with 8 bases between them. The CDR3 spans 14 residues. Germline CDR1 is SNHLY and CDR2 is FYNNEI. CDR3 bases read: TGTGCCAGCAGTGAAGCGCCAGTCCCCTACGAG. The encoded protein is CASSEAPVPYE. The entire CDR3 is CASSEAPVPYEQYF.

Remarks on this clone: The CDR3 goes on 3 residues after the read ends, and that part is filled in from the germline J gene. The V call is TRBV20-1, the J call TRBJ1-5, with D perhaps matching TRBD1 (5 bases). The CDR3 covers 17 residues. V dropped 0 bases and J dropped 4 bases, with 19 bases sitting between them. CDR1 and CDR2 (germline): DFQATT, SNEGSKA (reference sequence). CDR3 DNA (partial): TGCAGTGCTAGAGATGGGCAAAAGGGGATTGGGAATCAGCCC. This codes for CSARDGQKGIGNQP. The whole CDR3 protein is CSARDGQKGIGNQPQHF.

With regard to this clone: Read sequence stops 3 residues before the CDR3 end, and the germline J gene provides the missing end. The chain joins TRBV18 to TRBJ2-3; 9 bases are shared with TRBD2. The ends lost 0 bases at V and 1 base at J; junction bases unmatched: 5. CDR1 KGHSH and CDR2 LQKENI come from the germline V gene. The CDR3 sequence is 17 residues long. The CDR3 is CASSPPLAGGRTDTQYF. The sequenced part of the CDR3 DNA is TGTGCCAGCTCACCACCGCTGGCGGGGGGGCGCACAGATACG.

Details on this clone: The missing CDR3 end, 3 residues past where the read stops, is filled in from the germline J gene. V is TRBV11-2 and J is TRBJ2-4; D is perhaps TRBD1 (6 bases). Germline V gives CDR1 SGHAT, CDR2 FQNNGV. This CDR3 is 14 amino acids long. CDR3 protein: CASSFEGRGSGQYF. Partial CDR3 DNA: TGTGCCAGCAGCTTCGAGGGCAGGGGTTCTGGT.

Points on this clone: The sequenced fragment ends 3 residues before the CDR3 boundary, so the rest is inferred from the germline J gene. This chain links TRBV11-2 with TRBJ2-4; no definite D call. The CDR3 is 14 residues long. Germline CDR1 is SGHAT and CDR2 is FQNNGV. CDR3 DNA (partial): TGTGCCAGCAGCTTAGGGTCAGGAAATCAGCCT. It encodes CASSLGSGNQP. The complete CDR3 reads CASSLGSGNQPQYF.

A word on this clone: The read ends 3 residues early relative to the CDR3; the germline J gene fills the gap. The chain recombines TRBV20-1 with TRBJ2-5, with unresolved D. V was trimmed by 3 bases and J by 2 bases, leaving 10 bases between them. The CDR3 totals 13 residues. Germline values: CDR1 DFQATT, CDR2 SNEGSKA (reference sequence). CDR3 bases read: TGCAGTGCTAGGCCCCTACTACAAGAGACC. Translated, it gives CSARPLLQET. The full CDR3 sequence reads CSARPLLQETQYF.

As to this clone: The CDR3 end lies 3 residues beyond the end of the read and is filled in from the germline J gene. The J gene is TRBJ2-2, the V gene TRBV12-3 or TRBV12-4; 7 bases agree with TRBD2. The J segment lost 1 base and the V segment lost 4 bases, leaving 3 bases of the junction unmatched. The CDR3 sequence is 15 residues long. The sequenced CDR3 bases are TGTGCCAGCAGTTCAACTAGCGAGAACACCGGGGAG. Translation gives CASSSTSENTGE. The complete CDR3 reads CASSSTSENTGELFF.

Concerning this clone: The missing CDR3 end, 3 residues past where the read stops, is filled in from the germline J gene. The chain combines TRBV13 with TRBJ1-1; 7 positions match TRBD1. The CDR3 loop spans 14 amino acids. The germline gives CDR1 PRHDT, CDR2 FYEKMQ (reference sequence). The trim removed 2 bases at V and 4 bases at J, leaving 4 bases unmatched. The part of the CDR3 DNA that was read is TGTGCCAGCAGCTTAAGGTCAGGGGGCACTGAA. This codes for CASSLRSGGTE. The CDR3, in full, reads CASSLRSGGTEAFF.

Details on this clone: With the read ending 3 residues before the CDR3 end, the germline J gene is used to fill in that end. The V gene is TRBV28, the J gene TRBJ2-4; 10 bases align to TRBD1. The V gene end was trimmed by 5 bases and the J gene end by 1 base; junction bases not matched to a gene: 2. The CDR3 contains 15 residues. CDR1 is MDHEN and CDR2 is SYDVKM in the germline V gene. CDR3 residues: CASSGQGGAKNIQYF. The sequenced part of the CDR3 DNA is TGTGCCAGCAGTGGACAGGGGGGCGCCAAAAACATT.

Notes on this clone: The sequenced fragment ends 3 residues before the CDR3 boundary, so the rest is inferred from the germline J gene. J is TRBJ2-3 and V is TRBV19; no reliable D call. The V end lost 2 bases, the J end lost 4 bases, and 7 bases lay between the germline ends. The length of the CDR3 is 13 residues. Germline values: CDR1 LNHDA, CDR2 SQIVND (reference sequence). The DNA read from the CDR3 is TGTGCCAGTAGTATAAGTAGGGCAGATACG. This translates into CASSISRADT. The CDR3 as a whole reads CASSISRADTQYF.

As for this clone: Sequence at one end of the junction differs from germline and may be a read error. The CDR3 end lies 3 residues beyond the end of the read and is filled in from the germline J gene. Other DNA variants within this sample encode the same CDR3. The V call is TRBV20-1, the J call TRBJ1-2, with D possibly TRBD1 on 6 matching bases. The length of the CDR3 is 14 residues. Germline-derived CDR1 and CDR2 are DFQATT and SNEGSKA (reference sequence). This chain's CDR3 is CSARGTETFYGYTF. The part of the CDR3 DNA that was read is TGCAGTGCTAGAGGGACAGAGACCTTTTATGGT.